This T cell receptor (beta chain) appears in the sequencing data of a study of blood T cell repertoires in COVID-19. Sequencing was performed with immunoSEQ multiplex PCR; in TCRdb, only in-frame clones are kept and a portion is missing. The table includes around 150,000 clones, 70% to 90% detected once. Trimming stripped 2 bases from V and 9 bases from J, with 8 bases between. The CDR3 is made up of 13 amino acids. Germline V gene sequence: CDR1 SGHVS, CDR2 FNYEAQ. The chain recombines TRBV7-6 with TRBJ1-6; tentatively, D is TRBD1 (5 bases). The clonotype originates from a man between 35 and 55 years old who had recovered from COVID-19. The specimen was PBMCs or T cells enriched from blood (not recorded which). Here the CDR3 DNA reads TGTGCCAGCAGCTTACAGGGAAGTTCACCCCTCCACTTT. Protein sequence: CASSLQGSSPLHF.